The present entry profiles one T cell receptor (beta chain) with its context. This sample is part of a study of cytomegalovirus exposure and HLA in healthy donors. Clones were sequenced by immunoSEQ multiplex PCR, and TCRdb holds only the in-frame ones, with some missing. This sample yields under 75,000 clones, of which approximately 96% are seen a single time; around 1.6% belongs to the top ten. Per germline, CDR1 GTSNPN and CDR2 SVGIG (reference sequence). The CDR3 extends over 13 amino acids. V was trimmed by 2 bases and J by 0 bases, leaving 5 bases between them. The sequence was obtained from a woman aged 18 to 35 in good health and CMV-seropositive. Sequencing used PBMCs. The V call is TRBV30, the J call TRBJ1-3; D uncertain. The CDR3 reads CAWSPSSGNTIYF. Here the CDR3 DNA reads TGTGCCTGGAGTCCCTCCTCTGGAAACACCATATATTTT.